A selection of T cell receptor beta chains follows, all from one sample in a study of CD8 T cells in Susac syndrome. TCRdb re-derived calls from the immunoSEQ multiplex PCR reads in MiXCR, one entry per CDR3 protein. The table includes about 190,000 distinct CDR3 sequences, approximately 94% detected once. Sequences were obtained from CD4+ T cells from PBMCs. The source is a human donor in good health. The CDR3 runs from the conserved cysteine through the conserved F or W. A D gene is named only where the DNA matches it firmly. Only some rows state a clone size, as once, few, many or a class for expanded clones.

CDR3 protein: CASSQGRRDRVRGYTF; CDR3 DNA: TGCGCCAGCAGCCAGGGTCGCCGGGACAGGGTACGTGGCTACACCTTC; clone size: .; D gene: TRBD1; J gene: TRBJ1-2; V gene: TRBV4-3
CDR3 protein: CASSPGLAGGPGELFF; CDR3 DNA: TGTGCCAGCAGTCCGGGACTAGCGGGGGGGCCCGGGGAGCTGTTTTTT; clone size: .; D gene: TRBD2; J gene: TRBJ2-2; V gene: TRBV12-3/TRBV12-4
CDR3 protein: CASSQHPGQEAFF; CDR3 DNA: TGTGCCAGCAGCCAGCATCCGGGACAAGAAGCTTTCTTT; clone size: .; D gene: .; J gene: TRBJ1-1; V gene: TRBV14
CDR3 protein: CASSQDVGRGETQYF; CDR3 DNA: TGTGCCAGCAGCCAAGATGTAGGGAGAGGGGAGACCCAGTACTTC; clone size: .; D gene: .; J gene: TRBJ2-5; V gene: TRBV14
CDR3 protein: CASRGPGPGTDTQYF; CDR3 DNA: TGTGCCAGCAGAGGCCCCGGGCCCGGTACAGATACGCAGTATTTT; clone size: .; D gene: .; J gene: TRBJ2-3; V gene: TRBV28
CDR3 protein: CASSQEVTLGGSGNTIYF; CDR3 DNA: TGCGCCAGCAGCCAAGAGGTTACTTTGGGGGGGTCTGGAAACACCATATATTTT; clone size: once; D gene: .; J gene: TRBJ1-3; V gene: TRBV4-1
CDR3 protein: CASSPPVNGANVLTF; CDR3 DNA: TGTGCCAGCAGTCCCCCTGTGAACGGGGCCAACGTCCTGACTTTC; clone size: .; D gene: .; J gene: TRBJ2-6; V gene: TRBV12-3/TRBV12-4
CDR3 protein: CSRAGGNEKLFF; CDR3 DNA: TGCAGCAGGGCAGGGGGGAACGAAAAACTGTTTTTT; clone size: .; D gene: TRBD1; J gene: TRBJ1-4; V gene: TRBV20-1
CDR3 protein: CASSLSGGAIQETQYF; CDR3 DNA: TGTGCCAGCAGTTTATCTGGAGGGGCCATCCAAGAGACCCAGTACTTC; clone size: once; D gene: .; J gene: TRBJ2-5; V gene: TRBV27
CDR3 protein: CASSPREQETQYF; CDR3 DNA: TGTGCCAGCAGCCCAAGGGAGCAAGAGACCCAGTACTTC; clone size: .; D gene: .; J gene: TRBJ2-5; V gene: TRBV5-4
CDR3 protein: CASSSFGTQYF; CDR3 DNA: TGTGCCAGCAGCTCTTTCGGGACCCAGTACTTC; clone size: .; D gene: .; J gene: TRBJ2-5; V gene: TRBV7-2
CDR3 protein: CSVVGRGRTEAFF; CDR3 DNA: TGCAGCGTTGTCGGCAGGGGGCGTACTGAAGCTTTCTTT; clone size: .; D gene: TRBD1; J gene: TRBJ1-1; V gene: TRBV29-1
CDR3 protein: CASSPRNRDNSPLHF; CDR3 DNA: TGTGCCAGCAGCCCCCGGAACAGGGACAACTCACCCCTCCACTTT; clone size: .; D gene: .; J gene: TRBJ1-6; V gene: TRBV6-1
CDR3 protein: CASSLAAVSGANVLTF; CDR3 DNA: TGCGCCAGCAGCCTTGCTGCAGTAAGTGGGGCCAACGTCCTGACTTTC; clone size: .; D gene: .; J gene: TRBJ2-6; V gene: TRBV5-1
CDR3 protein: CASSLENRVYGYTF; CDR3 DNA: TGTGCCAGCAGCTTAGAGAACAGGGTCTATGGCTACACCTTC; clone size: .; D gene: .; J gene: TRBJ1-2; V gene: TRBV7-2
CDR3 protein: CAGYRGGDTEAFF; CDR3 DNA: TGTGCCGGTTACCGAGGGGGGGACACTGAAGCTTTCTTT; clone size: once; D gene: .; J gene: TRBJ1-1; V gene: TRBV30
CDR3 protein: CSALDQPHQPQHF; CDR3 DNA: TGCAGTGCTTTGGACCAACCCCATCAGCCCCAGCATTTT; clone size: once; D gene: .; J gene: TRBJ1-5; V gene: TRBV20-1
CDR3 protein: CASSYKGENTEAFF; CDR3 DNA: TGTGCCAGCAGTTATAAAGGGGAGAACACTGAAGCTTTCTTT; clone size: .; D gene: .; J gene: TRBJ1-1; V gene: TRBV27
CDR3 protein: CASSSTGLSYEQYF; CDR3 DNA: TGTGCCAGCAGTTCAACAGGACTCTCCTACGAGCAGTACTTC; clone size: .; D gene: .; J gene: TRBJ2-7; V gene: TRBV12-3/TRBV12-4
CDR3 protein: CSARFKTAGPHEQYF; CDR3 DNA: TGCAGTGCTAGATTTAAAACCGCAGGGCCCCACGAGCAGTACTTC; clone size: .; D gene: .; J gene: TRBJ2-7; V gene: TRBV20-1
CDR3 protein: CASSYGGMNEKLFF; CDR3 DNA: TGTGCCAGCAGTTATGGGGGGATGAATGAAAAACTGTTTTTT; clone size: .; D gene: .; J gene: TRBJ1-4; V gene: TRBV6-5
CDR3 protein: CASSYRASPVGDTQYF; CDR3 DNA: TGTGCCAGCAGTTACCGAGCGTCCCCGGTGGGAGATACGCAGTATTTT; clone size: .; D gene: .; J gene: TRBJ2-3; V gene: TRBV6-2/TRBV6-3
CDR3 protein: CSAKGGRGSDTQYF; CDR3 DNA: TGCAGTGCTAAAGGAGGCAGGGGATCCGATACGCAGTATTTT; clone size: .; D gene: .; J gene: TRBJ2-3; V gene: TRBV20-1
CDR3 protein: CASSDYPDVGHF; CDR3 DNA: TGTGCCAGCAGTGACTACCCTGACGTAGGGCATTTT; clone size: .; D gene: .; J gene: TRBJ1-5; V gene: TRBV28
CDR3 protein: CAGSQDGGRYGYTF; CDR3 DNA: TGTGCCGGCAGCCAAGATGGGGGGAGGTACGGCTACACCTTC; clone size: .; D gene: .; J gene: TRBJ1-2; V gene: TRBV3-1